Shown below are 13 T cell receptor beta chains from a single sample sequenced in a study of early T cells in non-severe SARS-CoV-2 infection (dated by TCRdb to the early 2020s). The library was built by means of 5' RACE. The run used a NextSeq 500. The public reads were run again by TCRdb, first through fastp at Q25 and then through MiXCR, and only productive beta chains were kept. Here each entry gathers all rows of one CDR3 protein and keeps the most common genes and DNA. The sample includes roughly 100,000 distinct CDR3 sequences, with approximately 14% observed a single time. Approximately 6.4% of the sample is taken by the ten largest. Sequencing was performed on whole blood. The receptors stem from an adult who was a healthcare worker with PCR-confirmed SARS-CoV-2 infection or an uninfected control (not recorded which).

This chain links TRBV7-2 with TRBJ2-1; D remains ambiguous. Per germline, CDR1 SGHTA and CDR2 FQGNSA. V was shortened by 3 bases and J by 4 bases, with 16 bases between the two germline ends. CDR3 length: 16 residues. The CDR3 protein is CASSFTVWASYNEQFF. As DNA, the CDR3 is TGTGCCAGCAGCTTTACCGTGTGGGCGAGTTACAATGAGCAGTTCTTC.

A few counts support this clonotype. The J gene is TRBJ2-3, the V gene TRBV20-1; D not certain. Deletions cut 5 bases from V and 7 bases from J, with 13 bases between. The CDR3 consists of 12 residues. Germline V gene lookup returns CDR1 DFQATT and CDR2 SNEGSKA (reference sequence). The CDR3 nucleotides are TGCAGTGCTTCCGAGTTTAGGAATACGCAGTATTTT. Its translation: CSASEFRNTQYF.

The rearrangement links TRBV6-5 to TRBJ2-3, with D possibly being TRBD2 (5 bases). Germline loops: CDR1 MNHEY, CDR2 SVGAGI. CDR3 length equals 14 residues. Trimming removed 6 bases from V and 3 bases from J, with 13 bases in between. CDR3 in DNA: TGTGCCAGCAGCGGGGTAGGGTCGACAGATACGCAGTATTTT. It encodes CASSGVGSTDTQYF.

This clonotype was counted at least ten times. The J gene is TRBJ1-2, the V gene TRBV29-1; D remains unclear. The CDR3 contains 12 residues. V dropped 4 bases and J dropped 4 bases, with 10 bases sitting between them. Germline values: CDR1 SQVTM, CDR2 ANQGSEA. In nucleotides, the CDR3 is TGCAGCGTTGGTCCGTCTGGCTATGGCTACACCTTC. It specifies CSVGPSGYGYTF.

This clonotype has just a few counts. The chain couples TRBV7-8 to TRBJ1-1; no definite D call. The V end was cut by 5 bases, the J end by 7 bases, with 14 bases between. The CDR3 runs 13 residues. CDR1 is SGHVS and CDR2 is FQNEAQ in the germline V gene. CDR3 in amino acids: CASSPSGRVEAFF. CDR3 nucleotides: TGTGCCAGCAGCCCATCTGGACGTGTTGAAGCTTTCTTT. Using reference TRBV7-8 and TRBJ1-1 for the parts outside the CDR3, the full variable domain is GAGVSQSPRYKVAKRGQDVALRCDPISGHVSLFWYQQALGQGPEFLTYFQNEAQLDKSGLPSDRFFAERPEGSVSTLKIQRTQQEDSAVYLCASSPSGRVEAFFGQGTRLTVV.

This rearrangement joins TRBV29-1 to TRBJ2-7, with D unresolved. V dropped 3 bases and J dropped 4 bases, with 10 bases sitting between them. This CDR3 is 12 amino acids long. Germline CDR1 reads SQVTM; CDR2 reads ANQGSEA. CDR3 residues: CSVEGVEYEQYF. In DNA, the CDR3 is TGCAGCGTTGAGGGCGTGGAGTACGAGCAGTACTTC.

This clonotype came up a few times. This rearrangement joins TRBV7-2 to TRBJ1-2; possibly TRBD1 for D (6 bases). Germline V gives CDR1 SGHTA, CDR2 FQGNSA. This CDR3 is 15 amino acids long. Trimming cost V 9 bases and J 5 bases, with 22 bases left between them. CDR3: CASLPGGPRSYGYTF. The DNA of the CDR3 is TGTGCCAGTCTGCCCGGGGGCCCCCGCTCTTATGGCTACACCTTC.

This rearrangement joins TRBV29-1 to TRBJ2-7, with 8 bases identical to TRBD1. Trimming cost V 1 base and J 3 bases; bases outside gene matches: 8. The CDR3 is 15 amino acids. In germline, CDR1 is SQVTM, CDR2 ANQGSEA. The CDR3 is CSVEGPSGQDYEQYF. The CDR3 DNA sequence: TGCAGCGTTGAAGGCCCGTCGGGACAGGACTACGAGCAGTACTTC.

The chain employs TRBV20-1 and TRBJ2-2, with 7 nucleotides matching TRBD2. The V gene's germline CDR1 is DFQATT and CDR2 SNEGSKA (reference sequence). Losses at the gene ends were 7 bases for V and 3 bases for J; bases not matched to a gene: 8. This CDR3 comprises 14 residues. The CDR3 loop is CSVPGTTYTGELFF. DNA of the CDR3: TGCAGTGTTCCCGGGACTACGTACACCGGGGAGCTGTTTTTT.

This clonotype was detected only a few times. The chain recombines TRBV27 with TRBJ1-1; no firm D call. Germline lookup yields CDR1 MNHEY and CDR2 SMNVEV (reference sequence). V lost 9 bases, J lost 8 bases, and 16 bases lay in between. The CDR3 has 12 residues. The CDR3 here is CARPHMVREAFF. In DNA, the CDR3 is TGTGCCAGACCCCACATGGTCCGCGAAGCTTTCTTT.

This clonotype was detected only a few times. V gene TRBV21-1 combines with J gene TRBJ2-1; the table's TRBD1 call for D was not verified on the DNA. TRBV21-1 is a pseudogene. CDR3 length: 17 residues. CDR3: CASSTKKGTDSIDEQFF. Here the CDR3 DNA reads TGTGCCAGCAGCACCAAAAAAGGGACAGACTCCATTGATGAGCAGTTCTTC.

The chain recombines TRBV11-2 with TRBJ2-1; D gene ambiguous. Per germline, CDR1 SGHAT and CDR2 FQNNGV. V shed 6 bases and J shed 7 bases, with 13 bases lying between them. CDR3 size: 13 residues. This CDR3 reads CASSHFPSNEQFF. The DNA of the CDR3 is TGTGCCAGCAGTCATTTCCCTTCTAATGAGCAGTTCTTC.

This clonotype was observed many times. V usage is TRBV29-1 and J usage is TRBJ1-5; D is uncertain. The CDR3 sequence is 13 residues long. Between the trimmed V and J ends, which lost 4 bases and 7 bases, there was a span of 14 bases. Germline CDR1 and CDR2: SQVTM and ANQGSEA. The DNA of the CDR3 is TGCAGCGTTGGGGCTCGGGGTGGACAGCCCCAGCATTTT. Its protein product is CSVGARGGQPQHF. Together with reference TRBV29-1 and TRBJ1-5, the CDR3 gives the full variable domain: SAVISQKPSRDICQRGTSLTIQCQVDSQVTMMFWYRQQPGQSLTLIATANQGSEATYESGFVIDKFPISRPNLTFSTLTVSNMSPEDSSIYLCSVGARGGQPQHFGDGTRLSIL.